This is a list of T cell receptor beta chains from one sample in a study of blood T cell repertoires in COVID-19. Repertoires were generated with immunoSEQ multiplex PCR, while TCRdb's copy carries only in-frame clones and drops some. The repertoire holds 15,000 to 20,000 clones, with about nine tenths as singletons. Sequenced sample: PBMCs or T cells enriched from blood (not recorded which). The origin of the receptors is a woman in her 30s who had recovered from COVID-19. CDR3s include the opening cysteine and the closing phenylalanine or tryptophan. D genes are given only for firm matches. Where a row states a size, it is once, few, many or the class of an expanded clone; other rows omit it.

TRBV7-8	TRBD1	few	TRBJ1-1	CASGGTGTNTEAFF	TGTGCCAGCGGGGGGACAGGGACGAACACTGAAGCTTTCTTT
TRBV19	-	-	TRBJ1-6	CASSSWTEDSPLHF	TGTGCCAGTAGTAGCTGGACGGAGGATTCACCCCTCCACTTT
TRBV18	TRBD2	-	TRBJ2-1	CASSPLPSGGRNEQFF	TGTGCCAGCTCACCACTGCCGTCGGGGGGGCGCAATGAGCAGTTCTTC
TRBV6-2/TRBV6-3	TRBD1	-	TRBJ1-2	CASSYRGQAGYTF	TGTGCCAGCAGTTACCGGGGACAGGCGGGCTACACCTTC
TRBV19	TRBD2	-	TRBJ2-1	CASSSLGLSNEQFF	TGTGCCAGTAGCAGCCTGGGACTATCCAATGAGCAGTTCTTC
TRBV12-3/TRBV12-4	TRBD2	-	TRBJ2-1	CATLRLAGTEQFF	TGTGCCACCCTGCGCCTAGCGGGGACCGAGCAGTTCTTC
TRBV15	-	once	TRBJ1-3	CATSRDSRAGNTIYF	TGTGCCACCAGCAGAGATTCGCGGGCTGGAAACACCATATATTTT
TRBV6-5	-	-	TRBJ1-1	CASSYSPQGNTEAFF	TGTGCCAGCAGTTATAGTCCCCAGGGGAACACTGAAGCTTTCTTT
TRBV5-6	-	-	TRBJ1-2	CASSSPGENYGYTF	TGTGCCAGCAGCTCGCCGGGAGAAAACTATGGCTACACCTTC
TRBV4-3	TRBD1	few	TRBJ2-7	CAGSGGSYEQYF	TGCGCCGGCTCAGGGGGTTCCTACGAGCAGTACTTC
TRBV6-2/TRBV6-3	TRBD1	few	TRBJ1-2	CASSRDRGGSSYGYTF	TGTGCCAGCAGTCGAGACAGGGGCGGATCCTCGTACGGCTACACCTTC
TRBV5-4	-	-	TRBJ2-1	CASSLEGFREQFF	TGTGCCAGCAGCTTGGAGGGGTTTCGGGAGCAGTTCTTC
TRBV5-6	-	once	TRBJ1-3	CASSWGRGTGNTIYF	TGTGCCAGCAGCTGGGGTCGGGGAACAGGAAACACCATATATTTT
TRBV6-1	TRBD1	-	TRBJ1-2	CASSEVVQGVDYGYTF	TGTGCCAGCAGTGAAGTTGTGCAGGGGGTTGACTATGGCTACACCTTC
TRBV5-1	-	-	TRBJ2-5	CASSLGGEIQETQYF	TGCGCCAGCAGCTTGGGCGGGGAGATCCAAGAGACCCAGTACTTC
TRBV28	-	-	TRBJ1-3	CASSLSSGNTIYF	TGTGCCAGCAGTTTATCTTCTGGAAACACCATATATTTT
TRBV24-1	-	-	TRBJ2-3	CATSDLEQGITDTQYF	TGTGCCACCAGTGATTTAGAGCAGGGGATAACAGATACGCAGTATTTT
TRBV28	TRBD2	-	TRBJ2-1	CASSLLSSGNNEQFF	TGTGCCAGCAGTTTATTGTCTAGCGGGAACAATGAGCAGTTCTTC
TRBV11-1	TRBD1	-	TRBJ2-1	CASSTLRDRINEQFF	TGTGCCAGCAGCACCTTGAGGGACAGAATTAATGAGCAGTTCTTC
TRBV5-1	TRBD1	-	TRBJ1-2	CASSSHVFSGTGDGYTF	TGCGCCAGCAGCTCTCACGTCTTTTCCGGGACAGGTGATGGCTACACCTTC
TRBV7-2	TRBD1	-	TRBJ1-3	CASSSTGRRGNTIYF	TGTGCCAGCAGTTCGACAGGGAGGAGAGGAAACACCATATATTTT
TRBV5-1	TRBD1	-	TRBJ2-5	CASSLGQGTQETQYF	TGCGCCAGCAGCTTGGGACAGGGGACACAAGAGACCCAGTACTTC
TRBV29-1	-	-	TRBJ1-3	CSVGESSGNTIYF	TGCAGCGTTGGGGAGAGCTCTGGAAACACCATATATTTT
TRBV7-2	TRBD2	-	TRBJ2-1	CASSLAGGGSYNEQFF	TGTGCCAGCAGCCTAGCTGGCGGGGGATCCTACAATGAGCAGTTCTTC
TRBV5-4	TRBD1	few	TRBJ1-6	CASSKGQGFYNSPLHF	TGTGCCAGCAGCAAGGGACAGGGGTTCTATAATTCACCCCTCCACTTT
TRBV5-4	TRBD1	-	TRBJ1-2	CASSGPPGQSYGYTF	TGTGCCAGCAGCGGACCTCCGGGACAGTCTTATGGCTACACCTTC
TRBV19	TRBD1	-	TRBJ1-2	CASSRPGQGNYGYTF	TGTGCCAGTAGCCGACCGGGACAGGGTAACTATGGCTACACCTTC
TRBV24-1	-	once	TRBJ2-1	CATSDRVNVGNEQFF	TGTGCCACCAGTGATCGGGTTAACGTTGGCAATGAGCAGTTCTTC
TRBV6-5	-	-	TRBJ1-3	CASTELGSGNTIYF	TGTGCCAGCACCGAACTCGGCTCTGGAAACACCATATATTTT
TRBV14	TRBD1	once	TRBJ1-2	CASSQASGGYGYTF	TGTGCCAGCAGCCAAGCATCAGGGGGCTATGGCTACACCTTC
TRBV30	-	few	TRBJ1-1	CALGRGTEAFF	TGTGCTCTCGGGAGGGGCACTGAAGCTTTCTTT
TRBV27	TRBD2	-	TRBJ2-5	CASSSGPVPGGQTQYF	TGTGCCAGCAGTTCAGGACCGGTCCCGGGGGGTCAGACCCAGTACTTC
TRBV5-1	TRBD2	-	TRBJ2-1	CASSAIPSGGVNEQFF	TGCGCCAGCAGCGCCATACCTAGCGGAGGGGTCAATGAGCAGTTCTTC
TRBV7-8	-	-	TRBJ2-7	CASSPVEYEQYF	TGTGCCAGCAGCCCCGTCGAGTACGAGCAGTACTTC
TRBV12-5	TRBD1	once	TRBJ2-3	CASGLEQGVLRTDTQYF	TGTGCTAGTGGTTTGGAACAGGGGGTGCTGAGGACAGATACGCAGTATTTT
TRBV5-1	TRBD2	-	TRBJ2-7	CASSPNPSGGAGEQYF	TGCGCCAGCAGCCCGAACCCTAGCGGGGGGGCAGGCGAGCAGTACTTC
TRBV7-2	TRBD2	-	TRBJ2-1	CASSLASGGSYNEQFF	TGTGCCAGCAGCTTAGCTAGCGGGGGGTCTTACAATGAGCAGTTCTTC
TRBV19	-	once	TRBJ1-1	CASSILGQNTEAFF	TGTGCCAGTAGTATACTAGGACAGAACACTGAAGCTTTCTTT
TRBV25-1	TRBD1	-	TRBJ1-4	CASSEYTGDLPGAEKLFF	TGTGCCAGCAGTGAATATACAGGGGACCTCCCGGGGGCGGAAAAACTGTTTTTT
TRBV19	TRBD1	-	TRBJ1-4	CASKGELQGGEKLFF	TGTGCCAGTAAGGGAGAACTCCAGGGGGGTGAAAAACTGTTTTTT
TRBV11-3	-	-	TRBJ2-5	CASSPGGQETQYF	TGTGCCAGCAGCCCCGGGGGACAAGAGACCCAGTACTTC
TRBV7-8	TRBD1	-	TRBJ1-6	CASSGGQGNSPLHF	TGTGCCAGCAGCGGGGGACAGGGGAACTCACCCCTCCACTTT
TRBV6-5	-	-	TRBJ1-1	CASSYSGRGNTEAFF	TGTGCCAGCAGTTACTCTGGCAGGGGGAACACTGAAGCTTTCTTT